The T cell receptor beta chain under discussion was sequenced for a study of blood T cells in healthy people across ages. Whole-study context: Capture via template switching afforded approximately one barcoded beta molecule per two T cells.

A second PCR, run for about 7 to 11 cycles, used a sample-barcoded 5' primer plus a J-beta primer mix. TCRdb re-analysed the 5' RACE reads in MiXCR, keeping a single row per CDR3 protein. The sample has roughly 1,500,000 distinct CDR3 sequences; about 40% are singletons. This clonotype has more than one count but fewer than ten. With 0 bases removed from V and 2 bases from J, the gap between germline ends came to 8 bases. CDR3 length: 13 amino acids. Germline CDR1 is DFQATT and CDR2 is SNEGSKA (reference sequence). Material: blood. This TCR derives from a woman between 18 and 30 years old in good health. The chain recombines TRBV20-1 with TRBJ2-7, with D unresolved. For the CDR3, the DNA is TGCAGTGCTAGAGATGGCCGAGCCTACGAGCAGTACTTC. Residues: CSARDGRAYEQYF.